This entry describes one T cell receptor (beta chain). There are 17 residues in the CDR3. V was trimmed by 4 bases and J by 2 bases, leaving 21 bases between them. Germline V gene sequence: CDR1 SGHDT, CDR2 YYEEEE. Only in-frame clones appear in the TCRdb table, and some are missing; sequencing was by immunoSEQ multiplex PCR. Altogether roughly 100,000 clones are present, about four fifths being singletons, with the ten largest covering 4% to 6%. The source of the sample is a study of blood T cell repertoires in COVID-19. Study-wide background: Some COVID-19 samples were acute and others convalescent; all came from the United States, Italy and Spain. T cells, B-cell-depleted T cells, or PBMCs provided the cDNA or gDNA that served as material.

This chain links TRBV5-6 with TRBJ1-2; TRBD1 is a possible D gene (6 bases). The receptor was derived from a man older than 75 with COVID-19, enrolled during active disease. Material: peripheral blood. The CDR3 coding sequence is TGTGCCAGCAGCGTACGCGGTTCGTGGCAGGGGAACTATGGCTACACCTTC. Translation gives CASSVRGSWQGNYGYTF. The whole variable domain, filled in from reference TRBV5-6 and TRBJ1-2, reads DAGVTQSPTHLIKTRGQQVTLRCSPKSGHDTVSWYQQALGQGPQFIFQYYEEEERQRGNFPDRFSGHQFPNYSSELNVNALLLGDSALYLCASSVRGSWQGNYGYTFGSGTRLTVV.